The next 5 T cell receptor beta chains were all read from a single sample in a study of cytomegalovirus exposure and HLA in healthy donors (dated by TCRdb to 2017 to 2019). Libraries were built with the immunoSEQ multiplex PCR assay. For the multiplex PCR, a mixture combining 60 forward primers for TCR Vbeta segments and 13 reverse primers for TCR Jbeta segments was used. The source is immuneACCESS, and TCRdb retained only in-frame sequences with V and J called. Part of the clones is not carried over; for the studies checked, unresolved V genes explain less than half of this, and the remainder is unexplained. Here the sample has 180,000 or so clones; 80% to 90% occur a single time. Roughly 8.8% of the sample goes to the ten largest clones. The source material was PBMCs. The origin of the receptors is a young man in good health and CMV-seropositive.

The V call is TRBV7-9, the J call TRBJ2-5, with D possibly matching TRBD1 (6 bases). Germline CDR1 reads SEHNR; CDR2 reads FQNEAQ (reference sequence). Trimming shortened V by 5 bases and J by 5 bases, and 15 bases separated the two germline ends. This CDR3 comprises 14 residues. The CDR3 DNA sequence: TGTGCCAGCAGCGACCCGGACAGCCGGGAGACCCAGTACTTC. Its protein is CASSDPDSRETQYF.

The chain couples TRBV10-1 to TRBJ1-2; TRBD1 agrees at 8 bases. J lost 5 bases, V lost 0 bases, and 14 bases had no gene match. This CDR3 has 18 residues. Germline CDR1 and CDR2: WNHNN and SYGVQD (reference sequence). The CDR3 loop reads CASSESSEEGRGLYGYTF. The CDR3 DNA follows: TGCGCCAGCAGTGAGTCCTCGGAAGAGGGCAGGGGGCTTTATGGCTACACCTTC.

The chain joins TRBV27 to TRBJ2-1; 9 nucleotides match TRBD2. There are 17 residues in the CDR3. V shed 3 bases, J shed 5 bases, and the junction held 11 bases outside the gene matches. Germline CDR1 and CDR2: MNHEY and SMNVEV (reference sequence). CDR3 coding DNA: TGTGCCAGCAGTTTGAGGGGGGGGACTAGCTGGGACAATGAGCAGTTCTTC. Its protein is CASSLRGGTSWDNEQFF.

The J gene is TRBJ1-1, the V gene TRBV9; 7 positions match TRBD1. This CDR3 is built from 18 residues. Unmatched junction bases numbered 19, after V lost 4 bases and J lost 4 bases. Germline lookup yields CDR1 SGDLS and CDR2 YYNGEE. The DNA of the CDR3 is TGTGCCAGCAGCCGCCCCAGGGGGAGAGGGGAATTTACCACTGAAGCTTTCTTT. Translating it yields CASSRPRGRGEFTTEAFF.

The CDR3 DNA is TGTGCCATCAGTGACATCGATCGAGGCAATGAGCAGTTCTTC. Its protein is CAISDIDRGNEQFF. The J gene is TRBJ2-1, the V gene TRBV10-3; D is ambiguous. This CDR3 has 14 amino acids. The ends were cut back, 3 bases at V and 6 bases at J, with 12 bases in the middle. CDR1 is ENHRY and CDR2 is SYGVKD in the germline V gene.